Each of the 13 T cell receptor beta chains below was sequenced from the same sample in a study of blood T cell repertoires in COVID-19. Here immunoSEQ multiplex PCR was the method, and the copy in TCRdb shows in-frame clones only, minus some. The table shows under 300,000 clones, with approximately 90% occurring only once. The sequenced sample consisted of peripheral blood. The receptors here all came from a man younger than 30 with active or convalescent COVID-19.

The J gene is TRBJ2-7, the V gene TRBV6-5; 8 bases line up with TRBD1. CDR1 and CDR2 (germline): MNHEY, SVGAGI. CDR3 length equals 14 residues. The ends lost 7 bases at V and 2 bases at J; junction bases unmatched: 7. CDR3 nucleotides: TGTGCCAGCAACTCCTTACAGGGGGCCTACGAGCAGTACTTC. Translated, it gives CASNSLQGAYEQYF.

For this clone: Other DNA sequences from this sample encode an identical CDR3 as well. The V call is TRBV7-2, the J call TRBJ2-7, with 8 positions matching TRBD2. Germline CDR1 and CDR2: SGHTA and FQGNSA. The CDR3 runs 14 residues. J was trimmed by 2 bases and V by 1 base; bases with no gene match: 1. The CDR3, as DNA: TGTGCCAGCAGCTTAGAACTAGCGGCCTACGAGCAGTACTTC. It yields the protein CASSLELAAYEQYF.

The chain links TRBV19 to TRBJ2-1; 7 bases map to TRBD2. Germline CDR1 is LNHDA and CDR2 is SQIVND (reference sequence). V shed 1 base and J 10 bases; nucleotides not matched to a gene: 7. The CDR3 length is 14 residues. Here the CDR3 reads CASSIGGGPVEQFF. CDR3 nucleotide sequence: TGTGCCAGTAGTATAGGGGGAGGGCCGGTCGAGCAGTTCTTC.

V and J are TRBV5-1 and TRBJ1-4; 8 positions match TRBD1. CDR3 length: 19 amino acids. Unmatched junction bases numbered 20, after V lost 2 bases and J lost 8 bases. Germline assignment: CDR1 SGHRS and CDR2 YFSETQ. CDR3 nucleotides: TGCGCCAGCAGCTTTTTAAGTCAGGGGGCGCGATCCTCGGGCGAAAAACTGTTTTTT. This translates into CASSFLSQGARSSGEKLFF.

J is TRBJ2-4 and V is TRBV18; 12 bases fit TRBD2. Losses at the gene ends were 5 bases for V and 2 bases for J; bases not matched to a gene: 13. Germline CDR1 reads KGHSH; CDR2 reads LQKENI. The CDR3 extends over 19 amino acids. In DNA form, the CDR3 reads TGTGCCAGCTCATCGGGGCCTAGCGGGGGGGCCTTTTCCAAAAACATTCAGTACTTC. Residues: CASSSGPSGGAFSKNIQYF. The complete variable domain, with remaining parts taken from reference TRBV18 and TRBJ2-4, reads NAGVMQNPRHLVRRRGQEARLRCSPMKGHSHVYWYRQLPEEGLKFMVYLQKENIIDESGMPKERFSAEFPKEGPSILRIQQVVRGDSAAYFCASSSGPSGGAFSKNIQYFGAGTRLSVL.

CDR3 sequence reads: CASSPSQGAGNYGYTF. In nucleotides, the CDR3 is TGTGCCAGCTCACCGTCGCAGGGGGCCGGTAACTATGGCTACACCTTC. The chain is built from TRBV18 and TRBJ1-2; 8 bases line up with TRBD1. This CDR3 comprises 16 residues. Germline V gene sequence: CDR1 KGHSH, CDR2 LQKENI. V lost 3 bases, J lost 1 base, and 7 bases stayed unmatched.

The rearrangement uses TRBV4-1 and TRBJ2-1; tentatively, D is TRBD2 (5 bases). This CDR3 comprises 13 residues. The germline V gene encodes CDR1 MGHRA and CDR2 YSYEKL. The V end was cut by 1 base, the J end by 8 bases, with 9 bases between. The CDR3 nucleotides are TGCGCCAGCAGCCAAGCGGGGTGGGATGAGCAGTTCTTC. Translated, it gives CASSQAGWDEQFF.

The rearrangement links TRBV4-1 to TRBJ1-6; no reliable D call. Germline CDR1 MGHRA, CDR2 YSYEKL. This CDR3 has 15 amino acids. V was shortened by 1 base and J by 4 bases, with 8 bases between the two germline ends. The CDR3 region has the DNA TGCGCCAGCAGCCAAGCAACAGTATATAATTCACCCCTCCACTTT. It encodes CASSQATVYNSPLHF.

This clone has just a few counts. J is TRBJ2-7 and V is TRBV5-1, with a tentative D call TRBD2 (5 bases). V lost 1 base, J lost 5 bases, and 10 bases lay in between. Germline CDR1 reads SGHRS; CDR2 reads YFSETQ. CDR3 length equals 13 residues. The CDR3 nucleotides read TGCGCCAGCAGCTTGTACCCGGGGAACGAGCAGTACTTC. It is translated as CASSLYPGNEQYF.

The chain combines TRBV18 with TRBJ2-1; TRBD2 might be the D (5 bases). Per the germline V gene, CDR1 is KGHSH and CDR2 is LQKENI. V lost 2 bases and J lost 7, with 12 bases in between. The CDR3 totals 14 residues. The DNA for the CDR3 is TGTGCCAGCTCACCAGGGCTAGAGGGAAATGAGCAGTTCTTC. Translating gives CASSPGLEGNEQFF. The full variable domain, rest sourced from reference TRBV18 and TRBJ2-1, is NAGVMQNPRHLVRRRGQEARLRCSPMKGHSHVYWYRQLPEEGLKFMVYLQKENIIDESGMPKERFSAEFPKEGPSILRIQQVVRGDSAAYFCASSPGLEGNEQFFGPGTRLTVL.

This clone is a singleton in its sample. The chain combines TRBV7-2 with TRBJ2-2; 12 nucleotides align to TRBD2. The CDR3 covers 16 residues. Trimming at V came to 6 bases and at J to 8 bases, leaving 10 bases not matched to a gene. Germline values: CDR1 SGHTA, CDR2 FQGNSA. Here the CDR3 reads CASSQRLAGVLGELFF. The CDR3 DNA is TGTGCCAGCAGTCAACGACTAGCGGGAGTGTTAGGGGAGCTGTTTTTT.

This clone was found a few times. One end of the junction is discordant with germline, which a read error may explain. The chain has TRBV12-3 or TRBV12-4 and TRBJ2-7, with D unresolved. The CDR3 has 11 residues. CDR3 sequence reads: CATRSSDEQYF. The CDR3 DNA sequence: TGTGCCACCCGTAGCTCCGACGAGCAGTACTTC.

The chain links TRBV19 to TRBJ1-5; D uncertain. Trimming pared 9 bases from V and 0 bases from J, leaving 9 bases between. The CDR3 totals 13 residues. The germline gives CDR1 LNHDA, CDR2 SQIVND (reference sequence). The CDR3 nucleotides read TGTGCCAGCCAACGGGATAGCAATCAGCCCCAGCATTTT. Residues: CASQRDSNQPQHF.